One sample yielded the 28 T cell receptor beta chains listed below, sequenced in a study of shared clonotypes between healthy human individuals. Profiled with immunoSEQ multiplex PCR; TCRdb holds only in-frame clones, not every one. The profile shows 1.4 million to 1.5 million clones, roughly 96% of them singletons. Sequencing input: naive CD4+ T cells sorted from blood. As for subset: CD45RA+ positively selected. All receptors come from a man aged 25-45 years in good health.

The V call is TRBV4-1, the J call TRBJ2-7, with D perhaps matching TRBD1 or TRBD2 (5 bases each). V lost 2 bases, J lost 3 bases, and 11 bases lay in between. Germline V lookup: CDR1 MGHRA, CDR2 YSYEKL. This CDR3 is 14 amino acids long. The CDR3 bases are TGCGCCAGCAGCCAACCGGGACCGGACTACGAGCAGTACTTC. Its protein product is CASSQPGPDYEQYF.

This chain joins TRBV2 and TRBJ1-2; D may be TRBD1 (6 bases). CDR1 and CDR2 (germline): SNHLY, FYNNEI. This CDR3 region has 12 residues. Deletions cut 4 bases from V and 4 bases from J, with 7 bases between. The CDR3 region is CASSVTGYGYTF. CDR3 DNA: TGTGCCAGCAGTGTGACAGGCTATGGCTACACCTTC.

The rearrangement links TRBV13 to TRBJ1-2; D is perhaps TRBD1 (5 bases). The CDR3 is 13 amino acids. Trimming removed 5 bases at V and 2 bases at J, with 9 bases between. Germline V gene lookup returns CDR1 PRHDT and CDR2 FYEKMQ (reference sequence). This CDR3 is CASSLYRNYGYTF. CDR3 in DNA: TGTGCCAGCAGCCTGTACAGGAACTATGGCTACACCTTC.

The chain recombines TRBV19 with TRBJ2-4; TRBD2 aligns across 14 bases. V trimming: 6 bases; J trimming: 5 bases; junction bases outside the gene matches: 6. The CDR3 sequence is 16 residues long. Germline V lookup: CDR1 LNHDA, CDR2 SQIVND (reference sequence). CDR3 nucleotide sequence: TGTGCCAGTAGCAAGACTAGCGGGAGGGTTGAAAACATTCAGTACTTC. It yields the protein CASSKTSGRVENIQYF.

The J gene is TRBJ2-6, the V gene TRBV6-5, with TRBD1 identical over 8 bases. Trimming at V came to 10 bases and at J to 2 bases, leaving 7 bases not matched to a gene. The CDR3 totals 15 residues. Germline-derived CDR1 and CDR2 are MNHEY and SVGAGI. The CDR3 region is CATRDRFAGANVLTF. CDR3 sequence (DNA): TGTGCCACCCGGGACAGGTTTGCTGGGGCCAACGTCCTGACTTTC.

The V and J genes are TRBV7-3 and TRBJ2-1; no clear D. Trimming removed 9 bases at V and 3 bases at J, with 12 bases between. The V gene's germline CDR1 is SGHTA and CDR2 FQGTGA. There are 13 residues in the CDR3. CDR3 amino acids: CASRLGIYNEQFF. The CDR3 nucleotides are TGTGCCAGTCGGTTAGGGATCTACAATGAGCAGTTCTTC.

J is TRBJ1-2 and V is TRBV28, with TRBD1 as a possible D gene (5 bases). CDR1 MDHEN and CDR2 SYDVKM come from the germline V gene. Trimming pared 7 bases from V and 5 bases from J, leaving 11 bases between. The length of the CDR3 is 12 residues. Written as DNA, the CDR3 is TGTGCCAGCATTGGGGCGGGTTATGGCTACACCTTC. It is translated as CASIGAGYGYTF.

The CDR3 DNA is TGCAGCGTGCCTAGTCCGGGACAGTGGGATCACAGGGGGGCTTTCTTT. Encoded protein: CSVPSPGQWDHRGAFF. The rearrangement uses TRBV29-1 and TRBJ1-1; 8 bases are shared with TRBD1. The germline V gene encodes CDR1 SQVTM and CDR2 ANQGSEA. Trimming cost V 6 bases and J 11 bases; bases outside gene matches: 23. This CDR3 region has 16 residues.

Concerning this clone itself: Distinct nucleotide sequences in the sample also encode this CDR3. The CDR3 DNA follows: TGTGCCAGCAGCGTAGAAGGGGGAGGTCAGCCCCAGCATTTT. Amino acids: CASSVEGGGQPQHF. V and J are TRBV9 and TRBJ1-5; the D gene is possibly TRBD1 (6 bases). The CDR3 runs 14 residues. The V end was cut by 0 bases, the J end by 6 bases, with 10 bases between. The germline CDR1 and CDR2 sequences are SGDLS and YYNGEE.

The chain combines TRBV7-2 with TRBJ1-2; TRBD1 agrees at 7 bases. This CDR3 has 15 amino acids. The germline V gene has CDR1 SGHTA and CDR2 FQGNSA. V was pared by 3 bases and J by 0 bases, with 4 bases of the junction left unmatched. The CDR3 here is CASSFLGQPNYGYTF. Here the CDR3 DNA reads TGTGCCAGCAGCTTCCTGGGACAGCCTAACTATGGCTACACCTTC.

The chain links TRBV5-5 to TRBJ1-3; D uncertain. The CDR3 length is 15 residues. V was cut by 0 bases and J by 0 bases, with 7 bases left in between. Looked up from germline, CDR1 is SGHKS and CDR2 is YYEKEE (reference sequence). The DNA of the CDR3 is TGTGCCAGCAGCTTGGCAGGCTACTCTGGAAACACCATATATTTT. It translates to CASSLAGYSGNTIYF.

The chain recombines TRBV2 with TRBJ1-5, with 8 bases lining up with TRBD1. V gave up 3 bases and J gave up 2 bases; unmatched junction bases: 3. CDR1 is SNHLY and CDR2 is FYNNEI in the germline V gene. CDR3 length: 15 amino acids. CDR3: CASSEDRAGNQPQHF. The DNA for the CDR3 is TGTGCCAGCAGTGAGGACAGGGCGGGCAATCAGCCCCAGCATTTT.

The V and J genes are TRBV5-1 and TRBJ2-3; TRBD2 matches at 7 bases. V gave up 4 bases and J gave up 5 bases; unmatched junction bases: 10. Germline lookup yields CDR1 SGHRS and CDR2 YFSETQ. CDR3 size: 15 residues. This CDR3 reads CASSQPREAVDTQYF. Written as DNA, the CDR3 is TGCGCCAGCAGCCAGCCCCGGGAGGCCGTAGATACGCAGTATTTT.

The chain uses TRBV9 and TRBJ2-7; 9 bases agree with TRBD2. The CDR3 runs 16 residues. Germline V gives CDR1 SGDLS, CDR2 YYNGEE. Unmatched junction bases numbered 7, after V lost 0 bases and J lost 3 bases. CDR3 bases: TGTGCCAGCAGCGTAGGGGTTAGCGGGAGCATCTACGAGCAGTACTTC. Encoded protein: CASSVGVSGSIYEQYF.

The rearrangement joins TRBV5-1 to TRBJ2-2; D uncertain. The CDR3 spans 14 residues. The germline CDR1 and CDR2 sequences are SGHRS and YFSETQ. The V gene lost 0 bases and the J gene lost 4 bases, with 7 bases spanning the gap. The CDR3 DNA is TGCGCCAGCAGCTTGGTGGAAGGCACCGGGGAGCTGTTTTTT. Its protein product is CASSLVEGTGELFF.

The rearrangement uses TRBV30 and TRBJ2-7; 12 bases match TRBD1. This CDR3 spans 12 amino acids. Trimming at V came to 5 bases and at J to 7 bases, leaving 3 bases not matched to a gene. The germline gives CDR1 GTSNPN, CDR2 SVGIG (reference sequence). This chain's CDR3 is CAWGTGGREQYF. CDR3 bases: TGTGCCTGGGGGACAGGGGGCAGGGAGCAGTACTTC.

This clone was found once. V usage is TRBV15 and J usage is TRBJ2-3; perhaps TRBD1 as D (5 bases). The germline V gene has CDR1 LNHNV and CDR2 YYDKDF (reference sequence). The CDR3 length is 15 residues. V shed 1 base and J shed 2 bases, with 10 bases lying between them. The CDR3 DNA is TGTGCCACCAGCAGAGGCTCCAGGGCCACAGATACGCAGTATTTT. It specifies CATSRGSRATDTQYF.

The CDR3 DNA is TGTGCCATCACCGAGGCCAGACAGGGTTCCCCTGGCTACACCTTC. Amino acids: CAITEARQGSPGYTF. V gene TRBV10-3 combines with J gene TRBJ1-2; 7 bases agree with TRBD1. From germline, CDR1 is ENHRY and CDR2 SYGVKD. V shed 7 bases and J 7 bases; nucleotides not matched to a gene: 15. The CDR3 consists of 15 residues.

This chain links TRBV28 with TRBJ1-5; 7 bases map to TRBD1. The V segment lost 3 bases and the J segment 3 bases; nucleotides outside the gene matches: 8. Germline V lookup: CDR1 MDHEN, CDR2 SYDVKM. The CDR3 totals 16 residues. The CDR3 loop reads CASSLLQGGNNQPQHF. CDR3 nucleotide sequence: TGTGCCAGCAGTTTGTTGCAGGGGGGAAACAATCAGCCCCAGCATTTT. The variable domain in full, with the rest retrieved from reference TRBV28 and TRBJ1-5, is DVKVTQSSRYLVKRTGEKVFLECVQDMDHENMFWYRQDPGLGLRLIYFSYDVKMKEKGDIPEGYSVSREKKERFSLILESASTNQTSMYLCASSLLQGGNNQPQHFGDGTRLSIL.

The rearrangement uses TRBV19 and TRBJ1-2; no reliable D call. V dropped 7 bases and J dropped 5 bases, with 26 bases sitting between them. Germline CDR1 and CDR2: LNHDA and SQIVND (reference sequence). This CDR3 region has 17 residues. In DNA, the CDR3 is TGTGCCAGTACCAATTCTCGGGAGGCTCGAAGTCCTTATGGCTACACCTTC. It is translated as CASTNSREARSPYGYTF.

Turning to this clone: This sample includes further DNA sequences coding for the same CDR3. The CDR3, as DNA: TGTGCCAGCAGCTTGGTGGCAGCTAGCAATCAGCCCCAGCATTTT. Encoded protein: CASSLVAASNQPQHF. The V call is TRBV5-5, the J call TRBJ1-5; unclear D gene. The CDR3 is 15 amino acids. Trimming pared 0 bases from V and 0 bases from J, leaving 7 bases between. Per the germline V gene, CDR1 is SGHKS and CDR2 is YYEKEE (reference sequence).

The chain couples TRBV5-4 to TRBJ1-1; D call uncertain. CDR1 is SGHNT and CDR2 is YYREEE in the germline V gene (reference sequence). The CDR3 length is 12 residues. V lost 2 bases and J 11 bases, leaving 13 bases between the germline ends. In DNA form, the CDR3 reads TGTGCCAGCAGCTTCCGCCTCTCGGTGGCTTTCTTT. Translated, it gives CASSFRLSVAFF.

The genes are TRBV7-6 and TRBJ2-7; 8 nucleotides match TRBD2. J gave up 7 bases and V 1 base, and 12 bases lay outside the gene matches. The CDR3 contains 16 residues. CDR1 is SGHVS, CDR2 FNYEAQ, per germline. CDR3 amino acids: CASSLGTGTSSWEQYF. CDR3 DNA: TGTGCCAGCAGCTTAGGGACCGGGACTAGTTCTTGGGAGCAGTACTTC.

This sequence joins TRBV9 and TRBJ2-3; 9 bases fit TRBD1. Unmatched junction bases numbered 9, after V lost 5 bases and J lost 2 bases. Germline V gene sequence: CDR1 SGDLS, CDR2 YYNGEE. The CDR3 loop spans 16 amino acids. CDR3 amino acids: CASSKIGQGHTDTQYF. CDR3 nucleotides: TGTGCCAGCAGTAAGATAGGACAGGGGCACACAGATACGCAGTATTTT.

The chain is built from TRBV10-3 and TRBJ2-5; 9 nucleotides line up with TRBD2. Germline V gene lookup returns CDR1 ENHRY and CDR2 SYGVKD. V lost 5 bases, J lost 5 bases, and 9 bases stayed unmatched. This CDR3 has 15 amino acids. CDR3 sequence (DNA): TGTGCCATCAGTAACCCGGGACTAGCTGAGGAGACCCAGTACTTC. Encoded protein: CAISNPGLAEETQYF.

The CDR3 DNA reads TGTGCCAGCAGTGTCAGAAGACTAGCGTCAACCTCCTACGAGCAGTACTTC. Translated, it gives CASSVRRLASTSYEQYF. The V call is TRBV2, the J call TRBJ2-7, with TRBD2 identical over 8 bases. CDR3 length: 17 amino acids. CDR1 is SNHLY, CDR2 FYNNEI, per germline. Unmatched junction bases numbered 11, after V lost 4 bases and J lost 0 bases.

The chain combines TRBV15 with TRBJ1-4; the D gene is possibly TRBD1 (6 bases). The germline V gene has CDR1 LNHNV and CDR2 YYDKDF (reference sequence). CDR3 length: 17 amino acids. Between the trimmed V and J ends, which lost 0 bases and 3 bases, there was a span of 14 bases. The CDR3 sequence: CATSRDYRGASNEKLFF. In DNA form, the CDR3 reads TGTGCCACCAGCAGAGATTATCGGGGGGCATCTAATGAAAAACTGTTTTTT.

The chain carries TRBV2 and TRBJ1-3, with D possibly TRBD1 on 5 matching bases. Trimming left V 5 bases short and J 0 bases short, with 32 bases between. The CDR3 is made up of 22 amino acids. Germline V gene lookup returns CDR1 SNHLY and CDR2 FYNNEI. CDR3 nucleotides: TGTGCCAGCAGTCGAACGGTAGGCGATGGGGCTCTCTCCCTCCACTCTGGAAACACCATATATTTT. Protein sequence: CASSRTVGDGALSLHSGNTIYF. Full variable domain (remainder filled in from reference TRBV2 and TRBJ1-3): EPEVTQTPSHQVTQMGQEVILRCVPISNHLYFYWYRQILGQKVEFLVSFYNNEISEKSEIFDDQFSVERPDGSNFTLKIRSTKLEDSAMYFCASSRTVGDGALSLHSGNTIYFGEGSWLTVV.